This T cell receptor beta chain was identified in a study of molecular identifiers for immune sequencing clone quantification. Study-level information: RNA from around 20,000 or 100,000 naive CD8 cells was split five ways in replicates, with four sequenced. Findings of the study overall: Researchers reportedly could pick up spiked Jurkat TCR RNA from one cell mixed into one million naive cells.

Methods described previously, with TCR primers listed, were used for bulk TCR libraries. TCRdb reprocessed the PCR reads via MiXCR and lists one record per CDR3 protein. This table holds over 550,000 distinct CDR3 sequences, 25% found once. Germline assignment: CDR1 MNHEY and CDR2 SMNVEV (reference sequence). CDR3 length: 18 amino acids. Naive CD8 libraries used about 17,000 to 1,000,000 sorted cells and 10%, 30% or 50% RNA. Of note for this clonotype: The antigen remains undetermined. At one end, the junction sequence differs from germline, possibly due to a read error.

The material sequenced was naive CD8+ T cells from blood, with Jurkat cell RNA spiked in. Described subset: FACS-sorted CD8+CD4-CCR7+CD45RA+ naive T cells. The TCR was taken from a human donor in good health. Some libraries in this study had Jurkat cell RNA spiked in. The chain is built from TRBV27 and TRBJ2-5, with 13 bases that match TRBD2. The CDR3 spells CASSPWMGTSGIQATQYF. CDR3 nucleotide sequence: TGTGCCAGCAGTCCCTGGATGGGGACTAGCGGGATCCAAGCGACCCAGTACTTC.